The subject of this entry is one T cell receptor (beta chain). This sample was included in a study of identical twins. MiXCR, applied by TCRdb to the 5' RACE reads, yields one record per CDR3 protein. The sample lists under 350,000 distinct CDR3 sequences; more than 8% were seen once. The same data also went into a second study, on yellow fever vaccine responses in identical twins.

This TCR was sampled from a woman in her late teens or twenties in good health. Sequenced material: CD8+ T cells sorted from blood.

The CDR3 protein is CASRERDRASYEQYF. The CDR3 nucleotides read TGTGCCAGCAGAGAGAGGGACAGGGCATCCTACGAGCAGTACTTC. This chain links TRBV2 with TRBJ2-7; 9 positions match TRBD1. Germline V gives CDR1 SNHLY, CDR2 FYNNEI. V shed 6 bases, J shed 1 base, and the junction held 7 bases outside the gene matches. CDR3 length: 15 amino acids.